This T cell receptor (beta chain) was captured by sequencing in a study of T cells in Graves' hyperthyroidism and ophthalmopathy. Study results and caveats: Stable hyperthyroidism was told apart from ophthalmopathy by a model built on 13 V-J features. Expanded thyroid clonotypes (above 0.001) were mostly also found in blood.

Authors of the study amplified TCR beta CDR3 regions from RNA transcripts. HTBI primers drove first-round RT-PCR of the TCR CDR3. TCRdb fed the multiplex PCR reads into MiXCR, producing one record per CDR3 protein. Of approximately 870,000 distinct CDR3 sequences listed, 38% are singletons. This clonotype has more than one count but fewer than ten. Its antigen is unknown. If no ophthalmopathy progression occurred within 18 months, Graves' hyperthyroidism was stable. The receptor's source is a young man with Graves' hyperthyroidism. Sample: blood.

The CDR3 loop is CASNRGLDEKLFF. The CDR3 DNA reads as TGTGCCAGCAACAGGGGGCTTGATGAAAAACTGTTTTTT. The chain employs TRBV19 and TRBJ1-4, with 9 bases identical to TRBD1. CDR3 length: 13 amino acids. Per the germline V gene, CDR1 is LNHDA and CDR2 is SQIVND (reference sequence). After removal of 9 bases from V and 6 bases from J, the junction contained 5 bases not matched to a gene.